Sequencing of this TCR beta chain was carried out in a study of blood T cell repertoires in COVID-19. About the study: Researchers got acute and convalescent COVID-19 samples from the United States, Italy and Spain. The analysed material was cDNA or gDNA that came from T cells, B-cell-depleted T cells, or PBMCs.

The germline CDR1 and CDR2 sequences are LNHNV and YYDKDF (reference sequence). V shed 5 bases and J shed 0 bases, with 14 bases lying between them. CDR3 size: 15 residues. Original data processing: Amplification with reference gene primers provided the estimates of nucleated cell counts. TCRdb keeps only in-frame clones here, not all; method: immunoSEQ multiplex PCR. The V and J calls and the clone size are those of that table, but D and trimming were determined from the DNA. The data show hundreds of thousands of clones, nearly 90% seen once. This clonotype was obtained from a woman aged 25-40 years with acute or convalescent COVID-19. Sequences were obtained from peripheral blood. This chain joins TRBV15 and TRBJ2-7; possible D gene TRBD2, 6 bases. This CDR3 is CATSRGGAGSYEQYF. Written as DNA, the CDR3 is TGTGCCACCAGCCGGGGCGGGGCCGGCTCCTACGAGCAGTACTTC. Full variable domain (missing parts from reference TRBV15 and TRBJ2-7): DAMVIQNPRYQVTQFGKPVTLSCSQTLNHNVMYWYQQKSSQAPKLLFHYYDKDFNNEADTPDNFQSRRPNTSFCFLDIRSPGLGDTAMYLCATSRGGAGSYEQYFGPGTRLTVT.